Given below is one TCR beta chain in context. Its specificity is not known. This entry belongs to a study of cytomegalovirus exposure and HLA in healthy donors. Germline V gene sequence: CDR1 KGHSH, CDR2 LQKENI. Between the trimmed V and J ends, which lost 2 bases and 2 bases, there was a span of 9 bases. This CDR3 is 15 amino acids long. Study-level results: Researchers left out some V segments, among them TRBV6-2 and TRBV6-3, as indistinguishable. Highest at DRB1 and lowest at HLA-C, TCR association rates differed among HLA loci in a later analysis.

The PCR used 60 Vbeta and 13 Jbeta primers. Libraries were prepared by immunoSEQ multiplex PCR; TCRdb keeps only in-frame clonotypes and omits some of them. Among 95,000 to 150,000 clones, about three quarters were seen once, and the ten largest hold approximately 2.5%. This chain connects TRBV18 to TRBJ2-2; D ambiguous. Sequencing was done on a sample of PBMCs. The receptor comes from a woman in her forties in good health and CMV-seropositive. This CDR3 reads CASSPTAGNTGELFF. In DNA form, the CDR3 reads TGTGCCAGCTCACCAACCGCAGGCAACACCGGGGAGCTGTTTTTT.